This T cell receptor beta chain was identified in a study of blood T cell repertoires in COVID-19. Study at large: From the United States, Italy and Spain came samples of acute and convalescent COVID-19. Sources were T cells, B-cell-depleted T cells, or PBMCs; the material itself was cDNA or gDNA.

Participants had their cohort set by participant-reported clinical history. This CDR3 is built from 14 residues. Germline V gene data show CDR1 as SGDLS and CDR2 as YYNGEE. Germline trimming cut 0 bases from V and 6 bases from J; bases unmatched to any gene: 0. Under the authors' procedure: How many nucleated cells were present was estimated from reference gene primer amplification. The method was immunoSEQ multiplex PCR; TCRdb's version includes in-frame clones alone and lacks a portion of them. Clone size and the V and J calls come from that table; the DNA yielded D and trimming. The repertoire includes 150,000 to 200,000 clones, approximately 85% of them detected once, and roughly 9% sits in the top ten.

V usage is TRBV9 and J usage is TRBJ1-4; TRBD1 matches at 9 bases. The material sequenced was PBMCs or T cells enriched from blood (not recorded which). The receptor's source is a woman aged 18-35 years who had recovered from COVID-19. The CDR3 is CASSVGTGDEKLFF. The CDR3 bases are TGTGCCAGCAGCGTAGGGACAGGGGATGAAAAACTGTTTTTT.